The next 28 T cell receptor beta chains were all read from a single sample in a study of OX40 agonist ivuxolimab in advanced cancers. Clones were read by immunoSEQ multiplex PCR, and TCRdb kept only the in-frame ones, dropping some. The repertoire holds about 66,000 clones, with 83% as singletons. Sample: CD4+ or CD8+ T cells sorted from blood, taken in a trial of the OX40 agonist ivuxolimab. These receptors came from an adult with an advanced solid tumor such as melanoma, head and neck, liver or kidney cancer.

This clone was detected a few times. The genes are TRBV29-1 and TRBJ1-3; D perhaps matches TRBD1 (6 bases). The V and J ends lost 4 bases and 2 bases respectively, with 12 bases between them. Germline assignment: CDR1 SQVTM and CDR2 ANQGSEA. The CDR3 runs 14 residues. In nucleotides, the CDR3 is TGCAGCGTTGGATTGGGGGCCGCTGGAAACACCATATATTTT. Its protein product is CSVGLGAAGNTIYF.

The chain recombines TRBV10-3 with TRBJ1-2, with TRBD1 matching over 10 bases. The V and J ends lost 7 bases and 2 bases, in that order; junction bases with no gene match: 10. This CDR3 comprises 16 residues. The germline gives CDR1 ENHRY, CDR2 SYGVKD. CDR3 DNA: TGTGCCATCACGACAGGGGGCGAGGAGTCGAACTATGGCTACACCTTC. It encodes CAITTGGEESNYGYTF.

The chain recombines TRBV7-9 with TRBJ1-5, with TRBD1 as a possible D gene (6 bases). Trimming left V 5 bases short and J 5 bases short, with 16 bases between. There are 15 residues in the CDR3. The V gene's germline CDR1 is SEHNR and CDR2 FQNEAQ (reference sequence). In DNA, the CDR3 is TGTGCCAGCAGCCTACAGGGCCCCCGAGATCAGCCCCAGCATTTT. It specifies CASSLQGPRDQPQHF.

This chain joins TRBV6-1 and TRBJ2-1, with TRBD1 identical over 10 bases. V gave up 4 bases and J gave up 9 bases; unmatched junction bases: 9. The germline V gene has CDR1 MNHNS and CDR2 SASEGT. There are 15 residues in the CDR3. The DNA of the CDR3 is TGTGCCAGCAGTGCCTCGACAGGGGGCTGGTCTGAGCAGTTCTTC. It yields the protein CASSASTGGWSEQFF.

This clone was recorded once. The chain links TRBV7-9 to TRBJ2-1; D possibly corresponds to TRBD2 (5 bases). The CDR3 sequence is 13 residues long. Germline lookup yields CDR1 SEHNR and CDR2 FQNEAQ (reference sequence). V was cut by 4 bases and J by 11 bases, with 15 bases left in between. The CDR3 region is CASSSLTSGKQFF. The CDR3 region has the DNA TGTGCCAGCAGCTCTCTGACCAGCGGAAAGCAGTTCTTC.

The chain has TRBV7-2 and TRBJ2-5, with 7 bases that match TRBD2. Germline CDR1 reads SGHTA; CDR2 reads FQGNSA. The V and J ends lost 2 bases and 5 bases, in that order; junction bases with no gene match: 8. CDR3 length equals 15 residues. The CDR3 nucleotides are TGTGCCAGCAGCTTATCGGGCCAGGGAGGGGAGACCCAGTACTTC. Protein product: CASSLSGQGGETQYF.

This clone showed up just a few times. The rearrangement links TRBV13 to TRBJ1-3, with 7 positions matching TRBD1. The V and J ends lost 5 bases and 6 bases, in that order; junction bases with no gene match: 10. Germline V gene lookup returns CDR1 PRHDT and CDR2 FYEKMQ (reference sequence). This CDR3 comprises 15 residues. This chain's CDR3 is CASSVPGTAVNTIYF. The CDR3 coding sequence is TGTGCCAGCAGCGTCCCCGGGACAGCTGTAAACACCATATATTTT.

In this sample, this clone turned up once. The germline gene is not matched at one end of the junction; a read error may be the cause. The gene calls are TRBV6-1 and TRBJ2-7; the match to TRBD1 covers 7 bases. CDR3 length: 15 amino acids. CDR1 and CDR2 from the germline V gene are MNHNS and SASEGT. The CDR3 DNA sequence: TGTACCAGCAGCGCCATTCAGGGGGTCAGCGATGAGCAGTACTTC. It translates to CTSSAIQGVSDEQYF.

This clone was counted only a few times. The CDR3 DNA reads as TGTGCCAGCAGCTTATACCCCACCTACGAGCAGTACTTC. Amino acids: CASSLYPTYEQYF. The chain is built from TRBV11-1 and TRBJ2-7, with D hard to call. V lost 2 bases to trimming and J lost 2 bases, with 7 bases between them. CDR3 length: 13 amino acids. Germline V gene lookup returns CDR1 SGHAT and CDR2 FQDESV (reference sequence).

V is TRBV19 and J is TRBJ1-5; D is uncertain. Trimming took off 6 bases at V and 0 bases at J, with 6 bases between the two ends. Germline V CDR1 and CDR2: LNHDA, SQIVND (reference sequence). The CDR3 spans 13 residues. CDR3 sequence reads: CASSQDSNQPQHF. The CDR3 DNA follows: TGTGCCAGTAGCCAGGATAGCAATCAGCCCCAGCATTTT.

The sample holds one count of this clone. The gene calls are TRBV4-2 and TRBJ2-2; D perhaps matches TRBD2 (7 bases). The CDR3 has 16 amino acids. In germline, CDR1 is LGHNA, CDR2 YNFKEQ. V lost 1 base and J lost 5, with 14 bases in between. The CDR3 protein is CASSQVGGLGTGELFF. The CDR3 DNA follows: TGTGCCAGCAGCCAAGTGGGGGGGCTTGGAACCGGGGAGCTGTTTTTT.

This clone was seen more than once but under ten times. This chain joins TRBV23-1 and TRBJ1-1; possible D gene TRBD1, 6 bases. TRBV23-1 is designated an ORF whose function remains uncertain. V lost 3 bases and J lost 3, with 14 bases in between. The CDR3 loop spans 15 amino acids. CDR3 protein: CASSQSGQTHTEAFF. CDR3 DNA: TGCGCCAGCAGTCAGTCTGGACAGACTCACACTGAAGCTTTCTTT.

This clone was seen just once. The identical CDR3 is also encoded by other nucleotide sequences in the sample. In nucleotides, the CDR3 is TGTGCCAGCTCACCGACAGGACCTGCAACTAATGAAAAACTGTTTTTT. The encoded protein is CASSPTGPATNEKLFF. This sequence joins TRBV18 and TRBJ1-4; D possibly corresponds to TRBD1 (6 bases). This CDR3 is 16 amino acids long. V lost 3 bases to trimming and J lost 0 bases, with 11 bases between them. Germline CDR1 reads KGHSH; CDR2 reads LQKENI.

V gene TRBV19 combines with J gene TRBJ2-1; D not certain. CDR3 length equals 17 residues. Per the germline V gene, CDR1 is LNHDA and CDR2 is SQIVND (reference sequence). Trimming shortened V by 0 bases and J by 0 bases, and 12 bases separated the two germline ends. The CDR3 DNA is TGTGCCAGTAGTATAGATCGGATTCCGAGCTCCTACAATGAGCAGTTCTTC. Encoded protein: CASSIDRIPSSYNEQFF.

V usage is TRBV6-6 and J usage is TRBJ1-2; 8 bases map to TRBD1. The germline CDR1 and CDR2 sequences are MNHNY and SVGAGI (reference sequence). After removal of 9 bases from V and 8 bases from J, the junction contained 8 bases not matched to a gene. This CDR3 region has 12 residues. The CDR3 region has the DNA TGTGCCAGTGACAGGGGACGATACGGCTACACCTTC. It specifies CASDRGRYGYTF.

The rearrangement joins TRBV5-1 to TRBJ2-7, with D tentatively TRBD2 (7 bases). With 0 bases removed from V and 7 bases from J, the gap between germline ends came to 14 bases. Germline CDR1 reads SGHRS; CDR2 reads YFSETQ. The CDR3 consists of 14 residues. CDR3: CASSLEAGRGEQYF. CDR3 DNA: TGCGCCAGCAGCTTGGAAGCGGGAAGGGGGGAGCAGTACTTC. Full variable domain (rest looked up from reference TRBV5-1 and TRBJ2-7): KAGVTQTPRYLIKTRGQQVTLSCSPISGHRSVSWYQQTPGQGLQFLFEYFSETQRNKGNFPGRFSGRQFSNSRSEMNVSTLELGDSALYLCASSLEAGRGEQYFGPGTRLTVT.

J is TRBJ2-5 and V is TRBV29-1; D possibly corresponds to TRBD2 (5 bases). The CDR3 has 12 residues. The V end was cut by 4 bases, the J end by 2 bases, with 8 bases between. Germline CDR1 SQVTM, CDR2 ANQGSEA. CDR3 protein: CSVGRPQETQYF. CDR3 DNA sequence: TGCAGCGTTGGGAGGCCGCAAGAGACCCAGTACTTC.

V is TRBV14 and J is TRBJ2-2, with 13 positions matching TRBD2. Germline lookup yields CDR1 SGHDN and CDR2 FVKESK. CDR3 length equals 15 residues. The ends lost 4 bases at V and 9 bases at J; junction bases unmatched: 5. The CDR3 loop is CASSPGLAGVWELFF. CDR3 nucleotides: TGTGCCAGCAGCCCCGGACTAGCGGGAGTTTGGGAGCTGTTTTTT.

DNA of the CDR3: TGTGCCAGCAGCCAGCTGGGGACCTTTAGCACAGATACGCAGTATTTT. Its translation: CASSQLGTFSTDTQYF. The rearrangement links TRBV7-2 to TRBJ2-3; either TRBD1 or TRBD2 may supply D (5 bases each). The CDR3 runs to 16 residues. V lost 5 bases and J lost 0, with 15 bases in between. Germline CDR1 SGHTA, CDR2 FQGNSA.

The chain employs TRBV4-1 and TRBJ1-3; D may be TRBD1 (5 bases). V lost 5 bases to trimming and J lost 0 bases, with 14 bases between them. The CDR3 extends over 16 amino acids. Germline lookup yields CDR1 MGHRA and CDR2 YSYEKL. The chain's CDR3 is CASSTGDGSSGNTIYF. CDR3 DNA sequence: TGCGCCAGCAGCACTGGGGACGGTAGCTCTGGAAACACCATATATTTT.

The chain couples TRBV12-5 to TRBJ2-7, with 11 bases lining up with TRBD2. The CDR3 is 14 residues long. Germline CDR1 LGHNT, CDR2 FRNRAP. The V gene end was trimmed by 2 bases and the J gene end by 6 bases; junction bases not matched to a gene: 3. The CDR3 sequence: CASGLFTSGSEQYF. The CDR3 coding sequence is TGTGCTAGTGGTTTGTTCACTAGCGGGAGCGAGCAGTACTTC.

The chain links TRBV10-3 to TRBJ2-1; D unresolved. V dropped 4 bases and J dropped 1 base, with 11 bases sitting between them. Germline V gene lookup returns CDR1 ENHRY and CDR2 SYGVKD. The CDR3 loop spans 15 amino acids. The CDR3 bases are TGTGCCATCAGTGGCCACTCTAGGTCCTACAATGAGCAGTTCTTC. It is translated as CAISGHSRSYNEQFF.

This chain joins TRBV28 and TRBJ2-7; 9 nucleotides line up with TRBD1. Germline values: CDR1 MDHEN, CDR2 SYDVKM. J gave up 7 bases and V 9 bases, and 7 bases lay outside the gene matches. This CDR3 is 12 amino acids long. CDR3: CASTGGAWEQYF. Here the CDR3 DNA reads TGTGCCAGTACAGGGGGCGCTTGGGAGCAGTACTTC.

This sequence joins TRBV15 and TRBJ1-1; a weak D match, TRBD1 (5 bases). The CDR3 loop spans 13 amino acids. Trimming took 4 bases from V and 9 from J, leaving 15 bases between them. Looked up from germline, CDR1 is LNHNV and CDR2 is YYDKDF (reference sequence). The CDR3 DNA reads TGTGCCACCAGCACCGGGACGGCGTTCCAAGCTTTCTTT. Translating gives CATSTGTAFQAFF.

This chain connects TRBV11-3 to TRBJ1-3, with D possibly being TRBD1 (5 bases). V was cut by 5 bases and J by 1 base, with 12 bases left in between. Germline V gives CDR1 SGHNT, CDR2 YENEEA. CDR3 length equals 15 residues. As DNA, the CDR3 is TGTGCCAGCAGCCCGGACACATTTTCTGGAAACACCATATATTTT. It specifies CASSPDTFSGNTIYF.

The rearrangement links TRBV6-5 to TRBJ2-7, with a tentative D call TRBD1 (5 bases). V lost 2 bases and J 2 bases, leaving 13 bases between the germline ends. In germline, CDR1 is MNHEY, CDR2 SVGAGI. The CDR3 extends over 15 amino acids. The CDR3 loop reads CASSYVTAITYEQYF. CDR3 DNA: TGTGCCAGCAGTTACGTGACAGCGATCACCTACGAGCAGTACTTC.

Comments on this clone: Other DNA sequences from this sample encode an identical CDR3 as well. This rearrangement joins TRBV5-1 to TRBJ1-2, with TRBD1 matching 11 bases. This CDR3 contains 14 residues. V trimming: 4 bases; J trimming: 8 bases; junction bases outside the gene matches: 7. From germline, CDR1 is SGHRS and CDR2 YFSETQ. CDR3 sequence (DNA): TGCGCCAGCAGCCTCGCCGGGACAGGGGGAGGCTACACCTTC. Its protein product is CASSLAGTGGGYTF.

The chain recombines TRBV7-2 with TRBJ2-1, with D unclear. The CDR3 length is 12 residues. V lost 5 bases, J lost 5 bases, and 7 bases lay in between. Per germline, CDR1 SGHTA and CDR2 FQGNSA. The DNA of the CDR3 is TGTGCCAGCAGCCCCCTTAACAATGAGCAGTTCTTC. Translated, it gives CASSPLNNEQFF.